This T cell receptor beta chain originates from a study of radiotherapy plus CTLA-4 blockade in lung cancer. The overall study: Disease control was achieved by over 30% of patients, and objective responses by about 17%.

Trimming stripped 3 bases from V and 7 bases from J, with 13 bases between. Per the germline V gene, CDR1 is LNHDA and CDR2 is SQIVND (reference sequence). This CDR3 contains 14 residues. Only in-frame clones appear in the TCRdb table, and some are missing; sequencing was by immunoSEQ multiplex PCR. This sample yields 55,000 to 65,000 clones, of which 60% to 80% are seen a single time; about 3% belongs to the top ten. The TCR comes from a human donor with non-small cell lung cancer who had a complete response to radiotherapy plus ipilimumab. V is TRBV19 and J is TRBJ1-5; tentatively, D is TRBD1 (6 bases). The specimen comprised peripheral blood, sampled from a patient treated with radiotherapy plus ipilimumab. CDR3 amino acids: CASSIDRRTQPQHF. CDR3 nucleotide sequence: TGTGCCAGTAGTATCGACAGGAGGACCCAGCCCCAGCATTTT.